This T cell receptor (beta chain) was found in a study of identical twins. Notes on the study in general: The study drew conclusions from cross-sectional statistical analysis, not from following the same donors. Researchers reported excess low generation probability among twin-shared out-of-frame alpha sequences. Twins showed weaker excess sharing in their beta out-of-frame sequences.

TCRdb fed the 5' RACE reads into MiXCR, producing one record per CDR3 protein. The table lists around 1.7 million distinct CDR3 sequences, less than 40% of them singletons. Healthy Caucasian donors formed the entire cohort. On this clonotype itself: Antigen unknown.

Germline V CDR1 and CDR2: MNHNS, SASEGT. This CDR3 has 15 residues. V lost 5 bases and J lost 3; bases outside the gene matches: 8. The sequenced material came from cord blood. The clonotype originates from a newborn girl in good health. The chain is built from TRBV6-1 and TRBJ1-2, with TRBD1 identical over 8 bases. The CDR3: CASSIRTGPDYGYTF. CDR3 nucleotides: TGTGCCAGCAGTATACGGACAGGGCCGGACTATGGCTACACCTTC.